This TCR beta chain was sequenced for a study of OX40 agonist ivuxolimab in advanced cancers. The study's findings and limits: Among the lowest peripheral clonal expansion occurred in 0.1-3.0 mg/kg partial responders. Some nonresponders additionally presented with little normalized T-cell clonal expansion. Clones of CD4+ and CD8+ blood T cells grew by week 6 at doses of 0.1 to 3.0 mg/kg. More expanded clones were found, on average, in CD8+ than in CD4+ T cells.

Concerning this clone: The antigen remains unidentified.

Profiled with immunoSEQ multiplex PCR; TCRdb holds only in-frame clones, not every one. Of roughly 60,000 clones detected, roughly 89% appear once; the ten largest clones hold approximately 0.8%. This CDR3 has 13 residues. Trimming pared 7 bases from V and 1 base from J, leaving 9 bases between. Germline V gene lookup returns CDR1 LNHDA and CDR2 SQIVND (reference sequence). This sequence joins TRBV19 and TRBJ2-3; D is perhaps TRBD1 or TRBD2 (5 bases each). This sequence originates from an adult with an advanced solid tumor such as melanoma, head and neck, liver or kidney cancer. This material consisted of CD4+ or CD8+ T cells sorted from blood, taken in a trial of the OX40 agonist ivuxolimab. The CDR3 here is CASNRGGTDTQYF. CDR3 DNA: TGTGCCAGTAACAGAGGGGGCACAGATACGCAGTATTTT. Combining the CDR3 with reference TRBV19 and TRBJ2-3 gives the whole variable domain DGGITQSPKYLFRKEGQNVTLSCEQNLNHDAMYWYRQDPGQGLRLIYYSQIVNDFQKGDIAEGYSVSREKKESFPLTVTSAQKNPTAFYLCASNRGGTDTQYFGPGTRLTVL.